The rows below give T cell receptor beta chains drawn from one sample of a study of early T cells in non-severe SARS-CoV-2 infection. TCRdb re-analysed the 5' RACE reads in MiXCR, keeping a single row per CDR3 protein. The table lists more than 35,000 distinct CDR3 sequences, less than 6.5% of them singletons. Material: whole blood. These TCRs come from an adult who was a healthcare worker with PCR-confirmed SARS-CoV-2 infection or an uninfected control (not recorded which). The CDR3 runs from the conserved cysteine through the conserved F or W. The D gene is left open where the match is weak. The listing skips clone size in some rows; elsewhere it reads once, few, many or a size class.

CDR3	DNA	size	V	J	D
CASSPRLTNNEQFF	TGTGCCAGCTCACCGCGTCTGACGAATAATGAGCAGTTCTTC	many	TRBV18	TRBJ2-1	NA
CASSRDGTNPIYEQYF	TGTGCCAGCAGCCGGGACGGGACTAACCCTATCTACGAGCAGTACTTC	many	TRBV11-3	TRBJ2-7	TRBD2
CASSQDEAGSYNEQFF	TGCGCCAGCAGCCAAGACGAAGCGGGGTCTTACAATGAGCAGTTCTTC	many	TRBV4-3	TRBJ2-1	TRBD2
CASSLAIPSYNEQFF	TGCGCCAGCAGCTTGGCTATTCCTTCCTACAATGAGCAGTTCTTC	many	TRBV5-1	TRBJ2-1	NA
CASSESGYEQYF	TGTGCCAGCAGTGAATCCGGATACGAGCAGTACTTC	many	TRBV25-1	TRBJ2-7	NA
CASRPLAAQETQYF	TGTGCCAGCAGACCACTAGCGGCCCAAGAGACCCAGTACTTC	NA	TRBV7-9	TRBJ2-5	TRBD2
CASSRSLRDTSTGELFF	TGTGCCAGCAGCCGCTCCCTCCGGGACACGAGCACCGGGGAGCTGTTTTTT	few	TRBV4-2	TRBJ2-2	NA
CATRSGPYEQYF	TGTGCCACCCGTAGCGGACCCTACGAGCAGTACTTC	many	TRBV10-3	TRBJ2-7	NA
CASSFWQDPGYTF	TGTGCCAGCAGTTTTTGGCAGGACCCTGGCTACACCTTC	NA	TRBV12-3/TRBV12-4	TRBJ1-2	NA
CASSIGQGASYEQYF	TGTGCCAGCAGCATCGGACAGGGGGCGTCCTACGAGCAGTACTTC	NA	TRBV7-9	TRBJ2-7	TRBD1
CASSPDGRHYGYTF	TGTGCCAGCAGCCCGGACGGGAGGCACTATGGCTACACCTTC	many	TRBV5-5	TRBJ1-2	NA
CASIPLGSYEQYF	TGTGCCAGCATCCCCCTCGGGTCCTACGAGCAGTACTTC	few	TRBV7-9	TRBJ2-7	NA
CASSLVQGVANIQYF	TGTGCCAGCAGCTTGGTTCAGGGGGTAGCAAACATTCAGTACTTC	NA	TRBV7-9	TRBJ2-4	TRBD1
CAISERTSGEQFF	TGTGCCATCAGTGAGAGGACTAGCGGGGAGCAGTTCTTC	many	TRBV10-3	TRBJ2-1	TRBD2
CASSQDWNFPDTQYF	TGTGCCAGCAGCCAAGATTGGAACTTCCCAGATACGCAGTATTTT	many	TRBV14	TRBJ2-3	NA
CASSLVGGGEAFF	TGTGCCAGCAGCTTAGTAGGCGGAGGTGAAGCTTTCTTT	few	TRBV7-8	TRBJ1-1	NA
CASSQGSGLAGPQETQYF	TGCGCCAGCAGCCAAGGGTCCGGACTAGCGGGTCCCCAAGAGACCCAGTACTTC	many	TRBV4-1	TRBJ2-5	TRBD2
CASSLQVVETDTQYF	TGCGCCAGCAGCCTCCAGGTAGTAGAAACAGATACGCAGTATTTT	many	TRBV5-1	TRBJ2-3	NA
CASRSPTGGVYGYTF	TGTGCCAGCAGATCCCCAACAGGGGGCGTCTATGGCTACACCTTC	many	TRBV28	TRBJ1-2	TRBD1
CASSVNRDGNEQFF	TGTGCCAGCAGTGTAAACAGGGACGGCAATGAGCAGTTCTTC	few	TRBV6-4	TRBJ2-1	NA
CASSPDQGVNYGYTF	TGTGCCAGCAGCCCCGATCAGGGGGTTAACTATGGCTACACCTTC	few	TRBV7-9	TRBJ1-2	TRBD1
CASSGDKTFSEQYF	TGCGCCAGCAGCGGAGACAAGACCTTCAGCGAGCAGTACTTC	many	TRBV5-1	TRBJ2-7	NA
CASRTSGNRRGETQYF	TGTGCCAGCAGGACTAGCGGGAACCGCCGAGGGGAGACCCAGTACTTC	many	TRBV7-2	TRBJ2-5	TRBD2
CASSLVYNTQYF	TGTGCCAGCAGCTTAGTCTACAATACGCAGTATTTT	many	TRBV7-9	TRBJ2-3	NA
CASSLGRGGDTQYF	TGTGCCAGCAGCTTAGGGCGAGGGGGGGATACGCAGTATTTT	many	TRBV11-2	TRBJ2-3	NA
CASSEAGGTYEQYF	TGTGCCAGCAGTGAAGCAGGGGGAACCTACGAGCAGTACTTC	NA	TRBV6-1	TRBJ2-7	NA
CASSDSSRTQYF	TGTGCCAGCAGTGACTCGTCGCGTACGCAGTATTTT	many	TRBV2	TRBJ2-3	NA
CASSEDSNTGELFF	TGTGCCAGCAGCGAGGACAGCAACACCGGGGAGCTGTTTTTT	many	TRBV7-9	TRBJ2-2	NA
CASSLFIRESVQPQHF	TGTGCCAGCAGTTTATTTATCAGGGAGTCAGTGCAGCCCCAGCATTTT	few	TRBV27	TRBJ1-5	NA
CASSKGLAVAGELFF	TGTGCCAGCAGCAAGGGACTAGCGGTTGCCGGGGAGCTGTTTTTT	NA	TRBV7-2	TRBJ2-2	TRBD2
CASSLAEGYNSPLHF	TGCGCCAGCAGCTTGGCGGAGGGCTATAATTCACCCCTCCACTTT	many	TRBV5-1	TRBJ1-6	NA
CASSWGRGGENSPLHF	TGTGCCAGCAGTTGGGGGAGAGGGGGCGAGAATTCACCCCTCCACTTT	few	TRBV6-5	TRBJ1-6	TRBD1
CASSFFAGGGTQYF	TGTGCCAGCAGTTTCTTTGCGGGAGGGGGGACCCAGTACTTC	few	TRBV28	TRBJ2-5	TRBD2
CASSFADRANQPQHF	TGTGCCAGCAGTTTCGCGGACAGGGCCAATCAGCCCCAGCATTTT	many	TRBV12-3/TRBV12-4	TRBJ1-5	TRBD1
CASSQGLAGGSYEQYF	TGCGCCAGCAGCCAAGGTCTAGCGGGGGGAAGCTACGAGCAGTACTTC	many	TRBV4-1	TRBJ2-7	TRBD2
CATSRVDVTDTQYF	TGTGCCACCAGCAGAGTGGACGTGACAGATACGCAGTATTTT	NA	TRBV15	TRBJ2-3	NA
CASSPGTGFRTEAFF	TGTGCCAGCAGTCCCGGGACAGGGTTTCGGACTGAAGCTTTCTTT	NA	TRBV5-6	TRBJ1-1	TRBD1
CASSRANGYEQYF	TGTGCCAGCAGTCGCGCGAATGGATACGAGCAGTACTTC	many	TRBV6-1	TRBJ2-7	NA
CASSATGQGAEAFF	TGTGCCAGCAGTGCCACGGGACAGGGGGCTGAAGCTTTCTTT	few	TRBV7-2	TRBJ1-1	TRBD1